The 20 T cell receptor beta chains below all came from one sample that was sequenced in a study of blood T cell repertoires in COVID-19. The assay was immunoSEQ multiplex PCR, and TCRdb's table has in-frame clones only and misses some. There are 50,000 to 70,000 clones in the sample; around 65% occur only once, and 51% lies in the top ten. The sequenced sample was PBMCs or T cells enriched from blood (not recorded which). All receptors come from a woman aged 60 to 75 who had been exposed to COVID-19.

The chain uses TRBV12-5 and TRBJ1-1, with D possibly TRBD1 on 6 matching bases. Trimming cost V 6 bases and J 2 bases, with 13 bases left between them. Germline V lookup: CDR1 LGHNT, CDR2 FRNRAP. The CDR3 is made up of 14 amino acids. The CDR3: CASGERGGNTEAFF. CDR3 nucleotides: TGTGCTAGTGGGGAACGAGGGGGTAACACTGAAGCTTTCTTT. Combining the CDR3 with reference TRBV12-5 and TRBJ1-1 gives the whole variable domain DARVTQTPRHKVTEMGQEVTMRCQPILGHNTVFWYRQTMMQGLELLAYFRNRAPLDDSGMPKDRFSAEMPDATLATLKIQPSEPRDSAVYFCASGERGGNTEAFFGQGTRLTVV.

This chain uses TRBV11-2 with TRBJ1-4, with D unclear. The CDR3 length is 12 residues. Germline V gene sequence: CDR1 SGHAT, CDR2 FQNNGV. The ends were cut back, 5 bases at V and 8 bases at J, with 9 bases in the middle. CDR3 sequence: CASSLPREKLFF. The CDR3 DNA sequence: TGTGCCAGCAGCCTACCCCGGGAAAAACTGTTTTTT.

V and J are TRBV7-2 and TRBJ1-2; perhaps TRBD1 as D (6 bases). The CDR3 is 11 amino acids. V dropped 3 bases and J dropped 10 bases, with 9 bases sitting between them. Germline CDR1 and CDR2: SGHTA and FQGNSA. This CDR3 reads CASSFRGDYTF. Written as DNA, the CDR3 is TGTGCCAGCAGCTTCAGGGGTGACTACACCTTC.

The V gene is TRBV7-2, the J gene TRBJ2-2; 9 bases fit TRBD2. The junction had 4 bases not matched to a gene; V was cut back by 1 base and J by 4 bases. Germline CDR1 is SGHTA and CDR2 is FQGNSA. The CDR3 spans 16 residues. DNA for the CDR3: TGTGCCAGCAGCTTAGGGGGACTAGCCGGCACCGGGGAGCTGTTTTTT. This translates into CASSLGGLAGTGELFF. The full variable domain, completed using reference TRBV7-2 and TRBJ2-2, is GAGVSQSPSNKVTEKGKDVELRCDPISGHTALYWYRQSLGQGLEFLIYFQGNSAPDKSGLPSDRFSAERTGGSVSTLTIQRTQQEDSAVYLCASSLGGLAGTGELFFGEGSRLTVL.

The DNA of the CDR3 is TGTGCCAGCAGCTTGTTGAGCGACACCGGGGAGCTGTTTTTT. This encodes CASSLLSDTGELFF. The gene calls are TRBV5-4 and TRBJ2-2; unclear D gene. Germline lookup yields CDR1 SGHNT and CDR2 YYREEE (reference sequence). Trimming shortened V by 1 base and J by 3 bases, and 7 bases separated the two germline ends. The CDR3 has 14 amino acids.

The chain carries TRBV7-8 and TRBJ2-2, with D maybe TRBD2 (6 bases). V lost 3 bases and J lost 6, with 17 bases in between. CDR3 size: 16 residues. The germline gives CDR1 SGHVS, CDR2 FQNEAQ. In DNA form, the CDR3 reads TGTGCCAGCAGCTTGTCTGGGGACTTCTTTTCCGGGGAGCTGTTTTTT. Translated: CASSLSGDFFSGELFF.

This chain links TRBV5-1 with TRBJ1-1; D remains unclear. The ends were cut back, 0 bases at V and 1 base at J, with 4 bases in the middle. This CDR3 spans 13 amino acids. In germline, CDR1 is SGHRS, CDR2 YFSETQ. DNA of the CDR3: TGCGCCAGCAGCTTGGGAGGGAACACTGAAGCTTTCTTT. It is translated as CASSLGGNTEAFF.

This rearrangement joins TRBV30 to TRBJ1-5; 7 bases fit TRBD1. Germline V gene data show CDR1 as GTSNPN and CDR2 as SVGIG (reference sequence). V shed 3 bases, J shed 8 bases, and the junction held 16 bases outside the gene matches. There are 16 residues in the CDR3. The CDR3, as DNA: TGTGCCTGGAGGACAGGGCGGACCCTGCCAGCTGAGCCCCAGCATTTT. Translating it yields CAWRTGRTLPAEPQHF.

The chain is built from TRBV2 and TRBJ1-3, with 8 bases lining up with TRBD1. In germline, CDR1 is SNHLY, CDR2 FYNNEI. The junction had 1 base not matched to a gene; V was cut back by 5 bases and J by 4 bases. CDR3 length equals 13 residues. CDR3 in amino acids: CASSRTGGNTIYF. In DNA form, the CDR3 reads TGTGCCAGCAGTCGGACAGGGGGAAACACCATATATTTT.

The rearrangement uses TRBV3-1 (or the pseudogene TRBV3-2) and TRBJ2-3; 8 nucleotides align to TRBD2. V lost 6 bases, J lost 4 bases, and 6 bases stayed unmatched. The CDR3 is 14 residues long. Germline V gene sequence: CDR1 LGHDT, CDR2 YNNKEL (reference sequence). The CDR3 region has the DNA TGTGCCAGCAGTTTCGGGGGGGCAGCAGATACGCAGTATTTT. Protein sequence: CASSFGGAADTQYF.

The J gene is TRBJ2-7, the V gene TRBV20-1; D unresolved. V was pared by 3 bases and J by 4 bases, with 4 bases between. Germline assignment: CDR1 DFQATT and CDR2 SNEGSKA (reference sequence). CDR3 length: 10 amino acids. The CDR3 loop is CSASAYEQYF. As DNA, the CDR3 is TGCAGTGCTAGCGCGTACGAGCAGTACTTC.

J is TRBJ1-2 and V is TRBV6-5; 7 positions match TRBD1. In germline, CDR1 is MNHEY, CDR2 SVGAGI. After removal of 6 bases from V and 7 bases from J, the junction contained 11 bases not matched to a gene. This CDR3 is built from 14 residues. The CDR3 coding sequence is TGTGCCAGCAGATTACCAGGGGGTCAAGGTGGCTACACCTTC. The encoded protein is CASRLPGGQGGYTF.

CDR3 region: CASSSRGLIAGGPYNEQFF. As DNA, the CDR3 is TGTGCCAGCAGCTCTCGGGGACTGATAGCGGGAGGGCCTTACAATGAGCAGTTCTTC. This chain uses TRBV7-2 with TRBJ2-1; 11 bases fit TRBD2. This CDR3 region has 19 residues. Per the germline V gene, CDR1 is SGHTA and CDR2 is FQGNSA. Germline trimming cut 4 bases from V and 4 bases from J; bases unmatched to any gene: 15.

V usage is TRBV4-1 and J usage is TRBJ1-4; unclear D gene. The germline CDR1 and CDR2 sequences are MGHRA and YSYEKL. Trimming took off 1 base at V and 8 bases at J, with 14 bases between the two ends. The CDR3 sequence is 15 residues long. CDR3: CASSQADRGGEKLFF. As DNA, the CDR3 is TGCGCCAGCAGCCAAGCGGACCGGGGTGGGGAAAAACTGTTTTTT.

The CDR3 reads CAWSGPGTGQYF. CDR3 DNA sequence: TGTGCCTGGAGTGGGCCTGGGACAGGGCAGTACTTC. The rearrangement links TRBV30 to TRBJ2-7; 8 nucleotides align to TRBD1. Germline trimming cut 1 base from V and 9 bases from J; bases unmatched to any gene: 5. This CDR3 is 12 amino acids long. The germline V gene has CDR1 GTSNPN and CDR2 SVGIG (reference sequence).

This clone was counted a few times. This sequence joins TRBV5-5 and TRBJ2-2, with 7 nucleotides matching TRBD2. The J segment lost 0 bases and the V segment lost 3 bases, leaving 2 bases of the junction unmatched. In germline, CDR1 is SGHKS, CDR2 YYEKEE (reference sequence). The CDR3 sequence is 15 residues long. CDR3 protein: CASSWDYSNTGELFF. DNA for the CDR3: TGTGCCAGCAGCTGGGACTACTCGAACACCGGGGAGCTGTTTTTT.

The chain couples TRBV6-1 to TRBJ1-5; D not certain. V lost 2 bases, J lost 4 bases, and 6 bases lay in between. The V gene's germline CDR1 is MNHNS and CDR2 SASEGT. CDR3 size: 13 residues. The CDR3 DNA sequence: TGTGCCAGCAGTGAACGGAGGAATCAGCCCCAGCATTTT. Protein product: CASSERRNQPQHF.

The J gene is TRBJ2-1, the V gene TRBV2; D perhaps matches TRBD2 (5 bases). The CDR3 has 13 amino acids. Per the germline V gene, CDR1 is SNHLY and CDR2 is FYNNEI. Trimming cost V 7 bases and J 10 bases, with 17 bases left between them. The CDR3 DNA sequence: TGTGCCAGCATCAGGTTAGTGGGAGAGGAGCAGTTCTTC. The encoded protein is CASIRLVGEEQFF.

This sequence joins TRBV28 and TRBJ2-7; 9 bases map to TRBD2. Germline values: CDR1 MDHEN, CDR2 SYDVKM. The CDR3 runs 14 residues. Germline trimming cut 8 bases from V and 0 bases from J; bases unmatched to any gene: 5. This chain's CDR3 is CASAPSGTSYEQYF. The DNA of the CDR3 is TGTGCCAGCGCCCCTAGCGGGACCTCCTACGAGCAGTACTTC. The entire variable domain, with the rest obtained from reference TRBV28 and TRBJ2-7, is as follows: DVKVTQSSRYLVKRTGEKVFLECVQDMDHENMFWYRQDPGLGLRLIYFSYDVKMKEKGDIPEGYSVSREKKERFSLILESASTNQTSMYLCASAPSGTSYEQYFGPGTRLTVT.

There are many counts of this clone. CDR3 residues: CASSAAGLSYNEQFF. In DNA form, the CDR3 reads TGTGCCAGCAGCGCTGCGGGACTTTCCTACAATGAGCAGTTCTTC. V and J are TRBV9 and TRBJ2-1; a possible D gene is TRBD2 (6 bases). The germline V and J ends were trimmed by 3 bases and 1 base, with 11 bases remaining between them. The CDR3 length is 15 residues. Germline V lookup: CDR1 SGDLS, CDR2 YYNGEE. Using reference TRBV9 and TRBJ2-1 for the parts outside the CDR3, the full variable domain is DSGVTQTPKHLITATGQRVTLRCSPRSGDLSVYWYQQSLDQGLQFLIQYYNGEERAKGNILERFSAQQFPDLHSELNLSSLELGDSALYFCASSAAGLSYNEQFFGPGTRLTVL.